This TCR beta chain was sequenced in a study of shared clonotypes between healthy human individuals. This clone has only a few counts. Profiled with immunoSEQ multiplex PCR; TCRdb holds only in-frame clones, not every one. The profile shows about 2.4 million clones, 90% to 95% of them singletons. Caucasian adults residing in Nashville, Tennessee made up all the donors. CD45RA-negative memory and CD45RA+ naive subsets were split from the CD4+ cells. This CDR3 comprises 15 residues. Per the germline V gene, CDR1 is SGHTA and CDR2 is FQGNSA. The V end was cut by 5 bases, the J end by 0 bases, with 11 bases between.

The chain couples TRBV7-2 to TRBJ1-3; D is undetermined. This receptor was taken from a man between 18 and 35 years old in good health. Some clones in this sample may be carry-over from other donors' samples. Sequencing was done on a sample of naive CD4+ T cells from PBMCs. Subset in this sample: CD45RA+ positively selected. CDR3: CASSLVVGSGNTIYF. CDR3 nucleotides: TGTGCCAGCAGCCTAGTGGTCGGCTCTGGAAACACCATATATTTT.